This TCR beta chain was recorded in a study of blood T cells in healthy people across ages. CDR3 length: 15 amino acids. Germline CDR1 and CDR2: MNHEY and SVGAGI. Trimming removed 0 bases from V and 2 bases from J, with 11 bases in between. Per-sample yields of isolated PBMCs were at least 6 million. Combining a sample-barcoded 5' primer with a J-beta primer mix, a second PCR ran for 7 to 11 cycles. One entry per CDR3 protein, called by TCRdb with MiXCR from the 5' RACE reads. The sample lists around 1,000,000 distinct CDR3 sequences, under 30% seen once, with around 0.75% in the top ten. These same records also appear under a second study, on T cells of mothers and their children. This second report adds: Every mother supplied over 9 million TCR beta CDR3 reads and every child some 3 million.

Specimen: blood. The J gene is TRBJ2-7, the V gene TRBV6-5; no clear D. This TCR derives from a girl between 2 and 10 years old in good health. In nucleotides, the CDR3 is TGTGCCAGCAGTTACTCGGGGATTGGCACCTACGAGCAGTACTTC. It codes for CASSYSGIGTYEQYF.